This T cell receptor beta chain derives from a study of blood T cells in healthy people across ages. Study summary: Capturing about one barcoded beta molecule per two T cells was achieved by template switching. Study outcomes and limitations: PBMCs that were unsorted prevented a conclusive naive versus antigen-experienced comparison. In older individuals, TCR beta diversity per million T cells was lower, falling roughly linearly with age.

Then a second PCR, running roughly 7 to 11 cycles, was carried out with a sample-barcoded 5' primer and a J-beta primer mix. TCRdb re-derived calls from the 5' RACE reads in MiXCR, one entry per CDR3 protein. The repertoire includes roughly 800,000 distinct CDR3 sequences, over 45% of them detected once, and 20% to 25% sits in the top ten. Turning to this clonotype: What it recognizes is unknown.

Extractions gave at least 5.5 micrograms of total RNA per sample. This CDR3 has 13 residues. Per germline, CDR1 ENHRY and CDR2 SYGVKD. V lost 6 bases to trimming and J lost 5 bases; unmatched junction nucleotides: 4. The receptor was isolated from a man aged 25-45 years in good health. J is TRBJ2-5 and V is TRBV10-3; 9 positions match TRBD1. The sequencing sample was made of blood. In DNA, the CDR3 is TGTGCCATCAGGGGACAGGGACACGAGACCCAGTACTTC. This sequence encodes CAIRGQGHETQYF.